A single sample gave rise to the 2 T cell receptor beta chains below, sequenced in a study of T-cell memory formation after mild COVID-19. TCRdb reprocessed the 5' RACE reads via MiXCR and lists one record per CDR3 protein. The repertoire holds fewer than 700,000 distinct CDR3 sequences, with roughly 21% as singletons. Sequenced material: PBMCs or a T cell subset sorted from them (not recorded which). These receptors came from an adult woman who had mild COVID-19 (a few samples of this study predate the infection). Cell type and time point are not known.

V usage is TRBV5-1 and J usage is TRBJ2-5; D is uncertain. The CDR3 has 15 amino acids. V was trimmed by 0 bases and J by 1 base, leaving 10 bases between them. CDR1 is SGHRS, CDR2 YFSETQ, per germline. The CDR3 spells CASSLESFGQETQYF. CDR3 bases: TGCGCCAGCAGCTTGGAATCCTTCGGCCAAGAGACCCAGTACTTC.

This clonotype was counted only a few times. This chain uses TRBV7-9 with TRBJ2-6; tentative D call: TRBD1 (6 bases). The CDR3 has 16 amino acids. Germline lookup yields CDR1 SEHNR and CDR2 FQNEAQ (reference sequence). V was trimmed by 0 bases and J by 0 bases, leaving 6 bases between them. The CDR3 region is CASSLAQGSGANVLTF. The CDR3 coding sequence is TGTGCCAGCAGCTTAGCACAGGGCTCTGGGGCCAACGTCCTGACTTTC. The full variable domain, its missing parts supplied by reference TRBV7-9 and TRBJ2-6, is DTGVSQNPRHKITKRGQNVTFRCDPISEHNRLYWYRQTLGQGPEFLTYFQNEAQLEKSRLLSDRFSAERPKGSFSTLEIQRTEQGDSAMYLCASSLAQGSGANVLTFGAGSRLTVL.